The 22 T cell receptor beta chains listed next were all sequenced from one sample in a study of cytomegalovirus exposure and HLA in healthy donors. TCRdb's copy holds only in-frame clones and misses some; the assay was immunoSEQ multiplex PCR. Among roughly 130,000 clones listed, roughly 90% were seen once. The specimen sequenced was PBMCs. These receptors all stem from a young man in good health and CMV-seronegative.

The CDR3 sequence: CASGLVQYSGANVLTF. CDR3 coding DNA: TGTGCTAGTGGTTTGGTTCAGTACTCTGGGGCCAACGTCCTGACTTTC. The chain carries TRBV12-5 and TRBJ2-6; no reliable D call. V was cut by 0 bases and J by 0 bases, with 6 bases left in between. The length of the CDR3 is 16 residues. Germline V gene lookup returns CDR1 LGHNT and CDR2 FRNRAP.

V gene TRBV5-1 combines with J gene TRBJ1-3; D remains ambiguous. Germline V gene data show CDR1 as SGHRS and CDR2 as YFSETQ. This CDR3 is 16 amino acids long. Trimming took 4 bases from V and 0 from J, leaving 14 bases between them. In DNA, the CDR3 is TGCGCCAGCAGCGCCCTCACCGGTTCCTCTGGAAACACCATATATTTT. It translates to CASSALTGSSGNTIYF. The variable domain in full, with the rest retrieved from reference TRBV5-1 and TRBJ1-3, is KAGVTQTPRYLIKTRGQQVTLSCSPISGHRSVSWYQQTPGQGLQFLFEYFSETQRNKGNFPGRFSGRQFSNSRSEMNVSTLELGDSALYLCASSALTGSSGNTIYFGEGSWLTVV.

The rearrangement links TRBV18 to TRBJ1-2; the match to TRBD1 covers 9 bases. Trimming took 4 bases from V and 2 from J; bases not matched to a gene: 2. From germline, CDR1 is KGHSH and CDR2 LQKENI. There are 14 residues in the CDR3. The CDR3 DNA follows: TGTGCCAGCTCACAGGACAGGGGCAACTATGGCTACACCTTC. Translated: CASSQDRGNYGYTF.

This clone appeared once. The chain carries TRBV12-5 and TRBJ2-7; 10 bases line up with TRBD1. Trimming cost V 5 bases and J 2 bases; bases outside gene matches: 3. This CDR3 is built from 14 residues. CDR1 and CDR2 (germline): LGHNT, FRNRAP. The chain's CDR3 is CASGRQGAAYEQYF. CDR3 nucleotide sequence: TGTGCTAGTGGTAGACAGGGGGCTGCCTACGAGCAGTACTTC. Variable domain in full (rest from reference TRBV12-5 and TRBJ2-7): DARVTQTPRHKVTEMGQEVTMRCQPILGHNTVFWYRQTMMQGLELLAYFRNRAPLDDSGMPKDRFSAEMPDATLATLKIQPSEPRDSAVYFCASGRQGAAYEQYFGPGTRLTVT.

The chain recombines TRBV6-5 with TRBJ1-2; 10 positions match TRBD1. Germline V gene lookup returns CDR1 MNHEY and CDR2 SVGAGI. V lost 2 bases and J lost 1; bases outside the gene matches: 4. CDR3 size: 16 residues. CDR3 amino acids: CASSYVRTGGNYGYTF. CDR3 sequence (DNA): TGTGCCAGCAGTTACGTTAGGACAGGGGGTAACTATGGCTACACCTTC.

The chain links TRBV4-1 to TRBJ2-2; 7 nucleotides agree with TRBD2. This CDR3 has 16 amino acids. The J segment lost 5 bases and the V segment lost 4 bases, leaving 10 bases of the junction unmatched. Germline CDR1 MGHRA, CDR2 YSYEKL. The DNA for the CDR3 is TGCGCCAGCAGCCTGGATGCGGGAGCTTATACCGGGGAGCTGTTTTTT. This gives the protein CASSLDAGAYTGELFF.

The chain employs TRBV18 and TRBJ1-2; D perhaps matches TRBD1 (6 bases). The germline V and J ends were trimmed by 3 bases and 2 bases, with 7 bases remaining between them. CDR1 is KGHSH and CDR2 is LQKENI in the germline V gene. This CDR3 region has 13 residues. CDR3 protein: CASSPGHNYGYTF. CDR3 bases: TGTGCCAGCTCACCGGGACACAACTATGGCTACACCTTC.

This sequence joins TRBV7-9 and TRBJ2-7, with D possibly matching TRBD2 (6 bases). Trimming took 5 bases from V and 5 from J, leaving 16 bases between them. The CDR3 has 14 amino acids. Germline CDR1 and CDR2: SEHNR and FQNEAQ (reference sequence). The DNA for the CDR3 is TGTGCCAGCAGCGCAGGAGGGTTCTGGAACGAGCAGTACTTC. Translating it yields CASSAGGFWNEQYF.

This clone appeared once. V usage is TRBV27 and J usage is TRBJ2-2; D remains unclear. Germline assignment: CDR1 MNHEY and CDR2 SMNVEV (reference sequence). Deletions cut 4 bases from V and 3 bases from J, with 9 bases between. This CDR3 has 14 residues. The CDR3 sequence is CASSSGRDTGELFF. For the CDR3, the DNA is TGTGCCAGCAGTTCTGGCCGGGACACCGGGGAGCTGTTTTTT.

For the CDR3, the DNA is TGCAGCGTTGACCTAACGCTAGATACGCAGTATTTT. This translates into CSVDLTLDTQYF. J is TRBJ2-3 and V is TRBV29-1; D not certain. There are 12 residues in the CDR3. The germline CDR1 and CDR2 sequences are SQVTM and ANQGSEA. V was shortened by 3 bases and J by 5 bases, with 9 bases between the two germline ends.

This clone was detected only once. This chain joins TRBV11-2 and TRBJ1-2; D gene unclear. Trimming took 1 base from V and 6 from J, leaving 3 bases between them. CDR3 length: 11 amino acids. CDR1 and CDR2 (germline): SGHAT, FQNNGV. CDR3 bases: TGTGCCAGCAGCTTAGCAAATGGCTACACCTTC. Protein product: CASSLANGYTF.

The chain employs TRBV10-2 and TRBJ2-7, with 10 bases that match TRBD2. Germline assignment: CDR1 WSHSY and CDR2 SAAADI. The CDR3 loop spans 12 amino acids. The chain's CDR3 is CAAGTSDYEQYF. Here the CDR3 DNA reads TGCGCAGCCGGGACTAGCGATTACGAGCAGTACTTC.

V usage is TRBV30 and J usage is TRBJ1-5; tentative D call: TRBD1 (5 bases). This CDR3 spans 15 amino acids. The germline V gene encodes CDR1 GTSNPN and CDR2 SVGIG (reference sequence). V lost 0 bases to trimming and J lost 0 bases, with 9 bases between them. The DNA of the CDR3 is TGTGCCTGGAGTGTTGCAGGGAATAGCAATCAGCCCCAGCATTTT. This codes for CAWSVAGNSNQPQHF. Looking up the rest from reference TRBV30 and TRBJ1-5 gives the full variable domain: SQTIHQWPATLVQPVGSPLSLECTVEGTSNPNLYWYRQAAGRGLQLLFYSVGIGQISSEVPQNLSASRPQDRQFILSSKKLLLSDSGFYLCAWSVAGNSNQPQHFGDGTRLSIL.

The rearrangement joins TRBV12-5 to TRBJ2-6; D unclear. Trimming removed 5 bases at V and 4 bases at J, with 6 bases between. The CDR3 runs 13 residues. CDR1 LGHNT and CDR2 FRNRAP come from the germline V gene. The chain's CDR3 is CASGPPGANVLTF. In DNA form, the CDR3 reads TGTGCTAGTGGTCCCCCAGGGGCCAACGTCCTGACTTTC.

The chain is built from TRBV7-2 and TRBJ1-1; TRBD1 is a possible D gene (6 bases). Trimming took 5 bases from V and 3 from J, leaving 10 bases between them. Per germline, CDR1 SGHTA and CDR2 FQGNSA. The CDR3 runs 13 residues. The CDR3: CASSLRGDTEAFF. The CDR3 region has the DNA TGTGCCAGCAGCCTCAGGGGCGACACTGAAGCTTTCTTT.

This chain connects TRBV5-4 to TRBJ2-3; D remains unclear. The CDR3 covers 13 residues. Germline V gives CDR1 SGHNT, CDR2 YYREEE (reference sequence). V shed 5 bases and J shed 6 bases, with 13 bases lying between them. The CDR3 sequence is CASRITMSDTQYF. The CDR3 DNA reads as TGTGCCAGCAGGATTACCATGAGTGATACGCAGTATTTT.

The chain links TRBV9 to TRBJ2-7; 10 bases line up with TRBD2. CDR1 SGDLS and CDR2 YYNGEE come from the germline V gene. J gave up 3 bases and V 4 bases, and 7 bases lay outside the gene matches. The CDR3 covers 15 residues. CDR3 nucleotide sequence: TGTGCCAGCAGCTCTACCGGGACTAGCGTCTACGAGCAGTACTTC. This translates into CASSSTGTSVYEQYF. The full variable domain, rest sourced from reference TRBV9 and TRBJ2-7, is DSGVTQTPKHLITATGQRVTLRCSPRSGDLSVYWYQQSLDQGLQFLIQYYNGEERAKGNILERFSAQQFPDLHSELNLSSLELGDSALYFCASSSTGTSVYEQYFGPGTRLTVT.

This clone was picked up one time. The rearrangement links TRBV29-1 to TRBJ2-7; 7 positions match TRBD1. With V trimmed by 5 bases and J by 5 bases, 6 bases remained unmatched. CDR1 is SQVTM and CDR2 is ANQGSEA in the germline V gene. The CDR3 length is 12 residues. As DNA, the CDR3 is TGCAGCGTTAACAGGGGCTTTAACGAGCAGTACTTC. Its protein is CSVNRGFNEQYF.

The CDR3 sequence is CASSLVGQPYEQYF. The CDR3 DNA is TGTGCCAGCAGCTTAGTGGGACAGCCCTACGAGCAGTACTTC. This rearrangement joins TRBV13 to TRBJ2-7, with TRBD1 identical over 7 bases. This CDR3 is 14 amino acids long. The ends lost 1 base at V and 2 bases at J; junction bases unmatched: 2. CDR1 is PRHDT and CDR2 is FYEKMQ in the germline V gene (reference sequence).

The count of this clone is one. This chain uses TRBV6-1 with TRBJ2-3; the D gene is possibly TRBD2 (5 bases). The CDR3 consists of 13 residues. The V gene lost 2 bases and the J gene lost 7 bases, with 10 bases spanning the gap. Germline V gives CDR1 MNHNS, CDR2 SASEGT. The CDR3 region has the DNA TGTGCCAGCAGTGAACGGGGTTCGAATACGCAGTATTTT. Translating it yields CASSERGSNTQYF.

The chain uses TRBV19 and TRBJ1-1; 7 nucleotides agree with TRBD1. From germline, CDR1 is LNHDA and CDR2 SQIVND (reference sequence). With 9 bases clipped from V and 3 bases from J, the junction kept 10 bases outside the gene matches. CDR3 length: 14 amino acids. CDR3 sequence (DNA): TGTGCCAGCCTCAGGGACAGCTTAGACACTGAAGCTTTCTTT. Protein product: CASLRDSLDTEAFF.

V and J are TRBV7-9 and TRBJ1-1; tentative D call: TRBD1 (6 bases). V lost 5 bases and J lost 1, with 14 bases in between. This CDR3 spans 15 amino acids. Looked up from germline, CDR1 is SEHNR and CDR2 is FQNEAQ (reference sequence). CDR3 amino acids: CASSPQGLANTEAFF. CDR3 nucleotide sequence: TGTGCCAGCAGCCCCCAGGGGCTTGCGAACACTGAAGCTTTCTTT.